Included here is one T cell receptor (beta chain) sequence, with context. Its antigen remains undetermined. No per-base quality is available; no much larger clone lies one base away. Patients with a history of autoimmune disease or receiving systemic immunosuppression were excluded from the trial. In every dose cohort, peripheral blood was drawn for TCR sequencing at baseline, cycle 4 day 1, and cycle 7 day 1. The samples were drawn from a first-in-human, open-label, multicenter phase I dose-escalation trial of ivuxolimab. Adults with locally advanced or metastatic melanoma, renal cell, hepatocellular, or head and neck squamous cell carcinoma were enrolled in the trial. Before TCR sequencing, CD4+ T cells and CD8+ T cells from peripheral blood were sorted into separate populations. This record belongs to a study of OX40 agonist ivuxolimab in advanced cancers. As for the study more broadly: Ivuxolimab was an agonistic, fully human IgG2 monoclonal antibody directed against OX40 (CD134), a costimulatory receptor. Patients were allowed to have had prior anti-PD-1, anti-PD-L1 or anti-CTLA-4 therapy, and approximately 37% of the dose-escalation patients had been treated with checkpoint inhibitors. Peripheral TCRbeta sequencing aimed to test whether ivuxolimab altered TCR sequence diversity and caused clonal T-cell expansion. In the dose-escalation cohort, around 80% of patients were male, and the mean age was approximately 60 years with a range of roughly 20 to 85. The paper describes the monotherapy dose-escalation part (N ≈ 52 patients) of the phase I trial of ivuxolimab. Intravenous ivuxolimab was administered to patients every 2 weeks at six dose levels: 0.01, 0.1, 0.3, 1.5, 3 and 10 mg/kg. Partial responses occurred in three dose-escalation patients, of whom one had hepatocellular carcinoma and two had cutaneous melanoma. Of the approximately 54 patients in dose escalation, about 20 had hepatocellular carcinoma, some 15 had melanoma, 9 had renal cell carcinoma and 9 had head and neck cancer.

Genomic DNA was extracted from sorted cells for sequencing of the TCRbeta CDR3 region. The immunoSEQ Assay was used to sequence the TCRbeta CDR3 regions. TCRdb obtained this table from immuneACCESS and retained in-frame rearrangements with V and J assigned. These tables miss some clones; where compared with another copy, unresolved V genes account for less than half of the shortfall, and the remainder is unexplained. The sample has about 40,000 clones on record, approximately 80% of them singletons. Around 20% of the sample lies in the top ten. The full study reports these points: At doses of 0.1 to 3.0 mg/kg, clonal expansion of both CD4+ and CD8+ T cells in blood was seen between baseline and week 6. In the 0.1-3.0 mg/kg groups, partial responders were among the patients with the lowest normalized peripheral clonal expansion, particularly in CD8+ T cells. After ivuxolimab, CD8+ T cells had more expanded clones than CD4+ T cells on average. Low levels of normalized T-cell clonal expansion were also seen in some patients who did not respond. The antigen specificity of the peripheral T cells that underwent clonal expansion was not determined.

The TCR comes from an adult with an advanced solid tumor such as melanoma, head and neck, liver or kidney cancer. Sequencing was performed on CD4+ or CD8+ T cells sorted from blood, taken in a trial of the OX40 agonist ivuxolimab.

This receptor has the CDR3 CASTWGRTGGYGYTF. Read as DNA, the sequence is TGTGCCAGTACCTGGGGCAGGACAGGGGGCTATGGCTACACCTTC. The chain uses TRBV19 and TRBJ1-2; 10 junctional bases match TRBD1. CDR1 is given as LNHDA and CDR2 as SQIVND, both from the germline V gene (reference sequence). Here V drops 7 bases and J drops 4 bases, and the junction holds 9 bases not matched to any gene. Including cysteine and phenylalanine, the CDR3 has 15 amino acids. The kept DNA is CDR3 alone, 45 bases in frame from the first base.